This T cell receptor (beta chain) is drawn from a study of CD8 T cells in Susac syndrome. Study-level points and caveats: The study conceded that its TCR sequencing and HLA analysis involved relatively few individuals. When the CD4+ T cell repertoires of patients with Susac syndrome were examined, they did not show any clonal expansion.

For this clonotype: Its antigen is undetermined.

Sequencing targeted TCR beta in T cells from blood (CD8+ and CD4+). With random hexamers, roughly 0.45 to 1 ug RNA was reverse transcribed. The authors amplified TCR beta CDR3 across 54 Vbeta and 13 Jbeta using immunoSEQ multiplex PCR. MiXCR was run by TCRdb on the immunoSEQ multiplex PCR reads, yielding one entry per CDR3 protein. The sample carries approximately 74,000 distinct CDR3 sequences, more than 85% recorded once. This CDR3 spans 15 amino acids. The V end lost 1 base, the J end lost 4 bases, and 14 bases lay between the germline ends. The sample was CD4+ T cells from PBMCs. The clonotype comes from a human donor with Susac syndrome. The V call is TRBV12-3 or TRBV12-4, the J call TRBJ2-7, with D unresolved. CDR3 sequence (DNA): TGTGCCAGCAGTTTAGGGGCGTCCCCCCGTTACGAGCAGTACTTC. It encodes CASSLGASPRYEQYF.